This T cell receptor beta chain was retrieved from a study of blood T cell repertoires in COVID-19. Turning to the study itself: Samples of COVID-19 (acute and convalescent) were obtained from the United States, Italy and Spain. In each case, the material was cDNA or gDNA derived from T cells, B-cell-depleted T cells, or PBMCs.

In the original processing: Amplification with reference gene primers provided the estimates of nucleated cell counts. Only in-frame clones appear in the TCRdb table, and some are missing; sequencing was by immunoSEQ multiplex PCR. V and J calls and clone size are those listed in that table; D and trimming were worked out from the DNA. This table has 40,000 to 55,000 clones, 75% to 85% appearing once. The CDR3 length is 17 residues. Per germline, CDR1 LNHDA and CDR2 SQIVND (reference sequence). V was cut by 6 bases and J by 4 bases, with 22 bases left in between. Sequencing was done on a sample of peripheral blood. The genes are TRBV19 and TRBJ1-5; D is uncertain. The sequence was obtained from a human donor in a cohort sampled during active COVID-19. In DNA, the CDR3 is TGTGCCAGTAGCCTTAAAGGCTCGGGGATAGCAAATCAGCCCCAGCATTTT. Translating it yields CASSLKGSGIANQPQHF.